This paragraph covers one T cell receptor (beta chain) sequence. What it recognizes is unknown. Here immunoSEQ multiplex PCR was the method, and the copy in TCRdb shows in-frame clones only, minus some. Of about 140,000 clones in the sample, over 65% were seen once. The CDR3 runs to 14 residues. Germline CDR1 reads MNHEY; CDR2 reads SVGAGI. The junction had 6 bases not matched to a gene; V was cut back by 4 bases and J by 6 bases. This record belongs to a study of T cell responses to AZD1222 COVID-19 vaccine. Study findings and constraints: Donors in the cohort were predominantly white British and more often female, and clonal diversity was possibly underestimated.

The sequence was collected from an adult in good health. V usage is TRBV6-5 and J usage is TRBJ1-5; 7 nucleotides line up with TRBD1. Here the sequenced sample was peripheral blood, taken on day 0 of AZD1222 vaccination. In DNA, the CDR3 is TGTGCCAGCAGTTTTCGAGGGGGCGGTCAGCCCCAGCATTTT. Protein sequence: CASSFRGGGQPQHF.